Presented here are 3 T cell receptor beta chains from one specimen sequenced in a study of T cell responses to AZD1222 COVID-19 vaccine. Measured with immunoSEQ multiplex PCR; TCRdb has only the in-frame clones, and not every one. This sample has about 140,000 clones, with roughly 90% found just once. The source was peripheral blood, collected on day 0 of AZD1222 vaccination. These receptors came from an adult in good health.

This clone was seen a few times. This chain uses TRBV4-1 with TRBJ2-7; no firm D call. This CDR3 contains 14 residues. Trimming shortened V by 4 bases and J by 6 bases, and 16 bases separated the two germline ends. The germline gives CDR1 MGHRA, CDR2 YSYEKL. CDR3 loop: CASSPNVWVGEQYF. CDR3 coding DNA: TGCGCCAGCAGCCCTAATGTGTGGGTTGGCGAGCAGTACTTC.

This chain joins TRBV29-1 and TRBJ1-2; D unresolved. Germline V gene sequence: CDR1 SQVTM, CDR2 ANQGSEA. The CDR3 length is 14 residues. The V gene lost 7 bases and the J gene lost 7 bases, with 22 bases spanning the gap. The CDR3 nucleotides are TGCAGCGGTGTCGTGTCTAGTACTGGCAGTGGCTACACCTTC. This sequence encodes CSGVVSSTGSGYTF.

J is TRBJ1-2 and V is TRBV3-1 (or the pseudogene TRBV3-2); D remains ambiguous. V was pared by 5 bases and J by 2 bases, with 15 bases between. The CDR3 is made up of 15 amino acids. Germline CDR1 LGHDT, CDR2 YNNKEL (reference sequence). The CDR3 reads CASSTSATINYGYTF. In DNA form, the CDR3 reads TGTGCCAGCAGCACTTCCGCCACAATCAACTATGGCTACACCTTC.